This T cell receptor beta chain stems from a study of blood T cell repertoires in COVID-19. Study background: The samples span acute and convalescent COVID-19 from the United States, Italy and Spain.

This CDR3 spans 13 amino acids. CDR1 and CDR2 from the germline V gene are MNHEY and SVGAGI. Losses at the gene ends were 10 bases for V and 1 base for J; bases not matched to a gene: 5. In the authors' methods: Quantification of nucleated cells was approximated via reference gene primer amplification. Data came from immunoSEQ multiplex PCR; TCRdb stores just in-frame clones and leaves some out. Clone size and V and J calls were adopted from that table, with D and trimming inferred from the DNA. The profile covers about 310,000 clones, with 89% appearing a single time and around 9.5% taken by the ten largest.

The rearrangement joins TRBV6-5 to TRBJ1-1; TRBD1 agrees at 8 bases. Material for sequencing was PBMCs or T cells enriched from blood (not recorded which). The source is a woman in her forties who had recovered from COVID-19. The CDR3 bases are TGTGCCATACTCGGGACAGGGAACACTGAAGCTTTCTTT. Protein sequence: CAILGTGNTEAFF.